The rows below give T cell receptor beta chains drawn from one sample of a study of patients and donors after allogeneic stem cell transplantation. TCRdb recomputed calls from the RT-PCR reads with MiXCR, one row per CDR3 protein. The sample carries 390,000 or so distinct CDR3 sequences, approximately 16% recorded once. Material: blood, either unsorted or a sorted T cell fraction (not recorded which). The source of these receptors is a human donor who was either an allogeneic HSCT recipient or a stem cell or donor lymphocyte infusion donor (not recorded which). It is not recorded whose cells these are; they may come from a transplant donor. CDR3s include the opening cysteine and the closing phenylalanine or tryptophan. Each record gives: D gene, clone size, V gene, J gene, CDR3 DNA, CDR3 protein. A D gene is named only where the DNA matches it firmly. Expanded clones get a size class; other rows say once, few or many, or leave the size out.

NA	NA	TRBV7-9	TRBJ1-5	TGTGCCAGCAGGGGACCTCGGAACAATCAGCCCCAGCATTTT	CASRGPRNNQPQHF
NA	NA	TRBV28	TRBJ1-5	TGTGCCAGCAGTTCTCGGACAGACTATTATCAGCCCCAGCATTTT	CASSSRTDYYQPQHF
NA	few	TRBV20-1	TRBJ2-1	TGCAGTGCTAGGAATAGGGGAATGTGGAATGAGCAGTTCTTC	CSARNRGMWNEQFF
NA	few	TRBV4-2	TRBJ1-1	TGTGCCAGCAGCCAAGAGGGGGGTAACACTGAAGCTTTCTTT	CASSQEGGNTEAFF
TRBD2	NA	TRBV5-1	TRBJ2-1	TGCGCCAGCAGCGGATCCGGGACTAGCGACGCAAAGTCCTACAATGAGCAGTTCTTC	CASSGSGTSDAKSYNEQFF
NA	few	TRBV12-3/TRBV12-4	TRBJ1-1	TGTGCCAGCAGCAGTGACAGGCCGGGAGCTTTCTTT	CASSSDRPGAFF
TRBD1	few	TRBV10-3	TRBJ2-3	TGTGCCATCAGCCCGGGACAGGGAAAATTTGATACGCAGTATTTT	CAISPGQGKFDTQYF
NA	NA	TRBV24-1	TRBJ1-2	TGTGCCACCAGTGATAACAGGAGTGGCTACACCTTC	CATSDNRSGYTF
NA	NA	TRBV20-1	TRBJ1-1	TGCAGTGCTAGACCGGAGCCAGGGAACACTGAAGCTTTCTTT	CSARPEPGNTEAFF
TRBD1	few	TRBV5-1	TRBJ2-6	TGCGCCAGCAGGGACAGGGCAGATACTGGGGCCAACGTCCTGACTTTC	CASRDRADTGANVLTF
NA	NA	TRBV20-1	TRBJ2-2	TGCAGTGCTAGAGATCTTGAGGGAGGCGGAGGGGCGAACACCGGGGAGCTGTTTTTT	CSARDLEGGGGANTGELFF
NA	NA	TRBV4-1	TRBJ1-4	TGCGCCAGCAGCCATGGGGGTCCAACTAATGAAAAACTGTTTTTT	CASSHGGPTNEKLFF
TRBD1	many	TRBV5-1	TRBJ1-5	TGCGCCAGCAGCTTGGAAGGGGGCAAACAGCCCCAGCATTTT	CASSLEGGKQPQHF
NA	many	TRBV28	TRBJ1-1	TGTGCCAGCAGTTTTGGGGGCAGGGGCACTGAAGCTTTCTTT	CASSFGGRGTEAFF
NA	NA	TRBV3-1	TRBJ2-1	TGTGCCAGCAGCCAGGGCAGTCTCTACAATGAGCAGTTCTTC	CASSQGSLYNEQFF
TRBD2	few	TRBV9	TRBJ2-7	TGTGCCAGCAGCGAAGCGGGGCCTAGGAGCGAGCAGTACTTC	CASSEAGPRSEQYF